The 21 T cell receptor beta chains reported below all come from one sample, sequenced in a study of cytomegalovirus exposure and HLA in healthy donors. The PCR used 60 Vbeta and 13 Jbeta primers. Clones were read by immunoSEQ multiplex PCR, and TCRdb kept only the in-frame ones, dropping some. In all, the sample yields 200,000 to 250,000 clones. The sample comprised PBMCs. Source of these receptors: a woman in her 30s in good health and CMV-seropositive.

The V call is TRBV19, the J call TRBJ2-2; D possibly corresponds to TRBD1 (5 bases). The V end lost 5 bases, the J end lost 0 bases, and 7 bases lay between the germline ends. Germline CDR1 LNHDA, CDR2 SQIVND (reference sequence). The CDR3 length is 14 residues. The CDR3 DNA reads TGTGCCAGTAGTGACAGACCGAACACCGGGGAGCTGTTTTTT. This codes for CASSDRPNTGELFF.

The V gene is TRBV27, the J gene TRBJ2-7, with D possibly being TRBD2 (6 bases). Deletions cut 2 bases from V and 3 bases from J, with 14 bases between. From germline, CDR1 is MNHEY and CDR2 SMNVEV (reference sequence). The CDR3 contains 15 residues. CDR3 DNA sequence: TGTGCCAGCAGTTTAAAAGGAGGGGCCAGCTACGAGCAGTACTTC. Translating gives CASSLKGGASYEQYF.

The rearrangement uses TRBV5-1 and TRBJ2-7; perhaps TRBD1 as D (6 bases). The germline V gene encodes CDR1 SGHRS and CDR2 YFSETQ. CDR3 size: 15 residues. The germline V and J ends were trimmed by 4 bases and 3 bases, with 17 bases remaining between them. For the CDR3, the DNA is TGCGCCAGCAGCCTCGGGTACAGGGCCCACTACGAGCAGTACTTC. Residues: CASSLGYRAHYEQYF.

V usage is TRBV30 and J usage is TRBJ2-3; 8 bases map to TRBD2. The ends lost 4 bases at V and 3 bases at J; junction bases unmatched: 12. The CDR3 spans 16 residues. Per the germline V gene, CDR1 is GTSNPN and CDR2 is SVGIG (reference sequence). This CDR3 reads CAWNVLSGSGTDTQYF. CDR3 sequence (DNA): TGTGCCTGGAATGTACTGAGCGGGAGTGGAACAGATACGCAGTATTTT.

The J gene is TRBJ1-1, the V gene TRBV29-1, with unresolved D. This CDR3 comprises 13 residues. Germline-derived CDR1 and CDR2 are SQVTM and ANQGSEA. The V gene lost 7 bases and the J gene lost 2 bases, with 14 bases spanning the gap. For the CDR3, the DNA is TGCAGCGCCATGAGGGCGACAAACACTGAAGCTTTCTTT. It translates to CSAMRATNTEAFF.

The CDR3 DNA follows: TGTGCCAGTAGTATAGCTCCGGGACTAGCGGGAGTAAGTGCGAACACCGGGGAGCTGTTTTTT. This gives the protein CASSIAPGLAGVSANTGELFF. The rearrangement links TRBV19 to TRBJ2-2, with 14 bases fitting TRBD2. Germline-derived CDR1 and CDR2 are LNHDA and SQIVND (reference sequence). Trimming removed 1 base from V and 0 bases from J; junction bases left unmatched: 10. The CDR3 runs 21 residues.

The chain uses TRBV10-3 and TRBJ2-5, with D tentatively TRBD2 (6 bases). Per the germline V gene, CDR1 is ENHRY and CDR2 is SYGVKD. The CDR3 is 13 residues long. V shed 6 bases and J shed 0 bases, with 8 bases lying between them. The CDR3 protein is CAIRGLNQETQYF. CDR3 DNA sequence: TGTGCCATCAGGGGACTCAACCAAGAGACCCAGTACTTC.

This chain uses TRBV27 with TRBJ2-1, with D tentatively TRBD2 (5 bases). The ends were cut back, 7 bases at V and 0 bases at J, with 13 bases in the middle. The CDR3 loop spans 15 amino acids. Germline CDR1 reads MNHEY; CDR2 reads SMNVEV (reference sequence). The CDR3 loop is CASKKQTTSYNEQFF. As DNA, the CDR3 is TGTGCCAGCAAAAAACAGACTACCTCCTACAATGAGCAGTTCTTC.

The chain joins TRBV5-6 to TRBJ2-1; 13 nucleotides agree with TRBD2. J gave up 8 bases and V 3 bases, and 5 bases lay outside the gene matches. Germline V gene data show CDR1 as SGHDT and CDR2 as YYEEEE. The CDR3 runs to 15 residues. The CDR3 here is CASSSILAGGDEQFF. For the CDR3, the DNA is TGTGCCAGCAGCTCCATACTAGCGGGGGGGGATGAGCAGTTCTTC.

In DNA form, the CDR3 reads TGCGCCAGCAGTGAGAGGGGTAACACTGAAGCTTTCTTT. The encoded protein is CASSERGNTEAFF. The chain is built from TRBV10-2 and TRBJ1-1, with D perhaps TRBD1 (5 bases). The germline V gene has CDR1 WSHSY and CDR2 SAAADI. The length of the CDR3 is 13 residues. V shed 2 bases and J shed 2 bases, with 6 bases lying between them.

This sequence joins TRBV27 and TRBJ2-2, with 10 bases lining up with TRBD1. The CDR3 covers 17 residues. Germline V gives CDR1 MNHEY, CDR2 SMNVEV (reference sequence). V was clipped by 6 bases and J by 5 bases; unmatched bases: 12. CDR3 nucleotides: TGTGCCAGCAGCAAAAACCCCGGGACAGGGGTTACCGGGGAGCTGTTTTTT. Residues: CASSKNPGTGVTGELFF.

The chain joins TRBV6-5 to TRBJ2-7; D not certain. The V end was cut by 2 bases, the J end by 3 bases, with 14 bases between. CDR3 length: 15 residues. Germline CDR1 MNHEY, CDR2 SVGAGI. The CDR3 sequence is CASSYAVEPGYEQYF. In nucleotides, the CDR3 is TGTGCCAGCAGTTACGCGGTAGAACCGGGCTACGAGCAGTACTTC.

The J gene is TRBJ1-2, the V gene TRBV6-1, with 11 bases matching TRBD1. CDR3 length: 15 residues. After removal of 6 bases from V and 7 bases from J, the junction contained 10 bases not matched to a gene. Germline-derived CDR1 and CDR2 are MNHNS and SASEGT. This CDR3 reads CASRDAGTGGRGYTF. CDR3 DNA sequence: TGTGCCAGCAGGGACGCCGGGACAGGGGGTCGTGGCTACACCTTC.

The V call is TRBV7-9, the J call TRBJ1-3; D might be TRBD1 (5 bases). The CDR3 spans 14 residues. Per the germline V gene, CDR1 is SEHNR and CDR2 is FQNEAQ (reference sequence). Trimming left V 5 bases short and J 8 bases short, with 16 bases between. In nucleotides, the CDR3 is TGTGCCAGCAGCCCCGGGGGAGGGTTGGACACCATATATTTT. Amino acids: CASSPGGGLDTIYF. Based on the CDR3 plus reference TRBV7-9 and TRBJ1-3, the full variable domain is DTGVSQNPRHKITKRGQNVTFRCDPISEHNRLYWYRQTLGQGPEFLTYFQNEAQLEKSRLLSDRFSAERPKGSFSTLEIQRTEQGDSAMYLCASSPGGGLDTIYFGEGSWLTVV.

The chain is built from TRBV5-4 and TRBJ1-1; 7 bases map to TRBD1. The CDR3 totals 12 residues. The trim removed 3 bases at V and 6 bases at J, leaving 2 bases unmatched. Germline V gene sequence: CDR1 SGHNT, CDR2 YYREEE (reference sequence). The CDR3 protein is CASSSGTAEAFF. CDR3 sequence (DNA): TGTGCCAGCAGCTCCGGGACAGCTGAAGCTTTCTTT. Based on the CDR3 plus reference TRBV5-4 and TRBJ1-1, the full variable domain is ETGVTQSPTHLIKTRGQQVTLRCSSQSGHNTVSWYQQALGQGPQFIFQYYREEENGRGNFPPRFSGLQFPNYSSELNVNALELDDSALYLCASSSGTAEAFFGQGTRLTVV.

The chain links TRBV28 to TRBJ2-3; the match to TRBD2 covers 9 bases. The CDR3 has 17 residues. Germline CDR1 and CDR2: MDHEN and SYDVKM. V trimming: 1 base; J trimming: 3 bases; junction bases outside the gene matches: 8. The CDR3 bases are TGTGCCAGCAGTTTATTCGGACTAGCGAAAAATACAGATACGCAGTATTTT. Its translation is CASSLFGLAKNTDTQYF.

This sequence joins TRBV7-9 and TRBJ2-7; D not certain. V lost 2 bases and J lost 2, with 13 bases in between. The CDR3 contains 15 residues. Germline V gives CDR1 SEHNR, CDR2 FQNEAQ (reference sequence). As DNA, the CDR3 is TGTGCCAGCAGCTTAAATCCCGATCGCGCCTACGAGCAGTACTTC. Translating it yields CASSLNPDRAYEQYF.

V is TRBV4-3 and J is TRBJ1-1; TRBD1 might be the D (6 bases). The CDR3 totals 14 residues. With 4 bases removed from V and 3 bases from J, the gap between germline ends came to 12 bases. Per germline, CDR1 LGHNA and CDR2 YSLEER. CDR3 DNA sequence: TGCGCCAGCAGCCGCATGCGGACAGACACTGAAGCTTTCTTT. Translation gives CASSRMRTDTEAFF.

This chain uses TRBV4-2 with TRBJ1-3; D call uncertain. CDR1 is LGHNA, CDR2 YNFKEQ, per germline. This CDR3 is 17 amino acids long. Trimming pared 0 bases from V and 0 bases from J, leaving 12 bases between. In DNA form, the CDR3 reads TGTGCCAGCAGCCAAGATGGTAGAGGGAGCTCTGGAAACACCATATATTTT. It encodes CASSQDGRGSSGNTIYF.

The chain's CDR3 is CASSRHFLAGAYF. The CDR3 DNA is TGCGCCAGCAGCCGACATTTTCTAGCGGGAGCTTACTTC. The V call is TRBV4-1, the J call TRBJ2-5; 10 bases are shared with TRBD2. The germline gives CDR1 MGHRA, CDR2 YSYEKL. V was pared by 4 bases and J by 14 bases, with 10 bases of the junction left unmatched. This CDR3 has 13 residues.

The chain recombines TRBV30 with TRBJ1-5; D might be TRBD1 (6 bases). Trimming removed 1 base at V and 0 bases at J, with 22 bases between. The CDR3 is 19 residues long. Per the germline V gene, CDR1 is GTSNPN and CDR2 is SVGIG (reference sequence). CDR3 DNA: TGTGCCTGGAGTGGCCAGCGGGGGGGGCCTTCGACTAGCAATCAGCCCCAGCATTTT. This encodes CAWSGQRGGPSTSNQPQHF.